This T cell receptor (beta chain) stems from a study of PD-L1 blockade in urothelial cancer. Broader study findings: It was durable-benefit patients whose tumor-associated blood clones expanded more at 3 weeks.

Spiked synthetic TCR analogs estimated absolute template abundance per PCR. Some clones are missing from TCRdb's copy, which holds only in-frame ones; the method was immunoSEQ multiplex PCR. This table has 85,000 to 90,000 clones, 90% appearing once. This clone was picked up one time. Antigen specificity is unknown. The germline V gene has CDR1 SGHRS and CDR2 YFSETQ. The CDR3 extends over 14 amino acids. Trimming at V came to 4 bases and at J to 1 base, leaving 2 bases not matched to a gene. This receptor was obtained from a man in his 60s with urothelial cancer. The chain carries TRBV5-1 and TRBJ2-3, with 8 bases lining up with TRBD2. The specimen comprised PBMCs, sampled around atezolizumab (anti-PD-L1) treatment. CDR3 sequence reads: CASSGAGGTDTQYF. DNA for the CDR3: TGCGCCAGCAGCGGAGCGGGAGGCACAGATACGCAGTATTTT. The full variable domain, its missing parts supplied by reference TRBV5-1 and TRBJ2-3, is KAGVTQTPRYLIKTRGQQVTLSCSPISGHRSVSWYQQTPGQGLQFLFEYFSETQRNKGNFPGRFSGRQFSNSRSEMNVSTLELGDSALYLCASSGAGGTDTQYFGPGTRLTVL.